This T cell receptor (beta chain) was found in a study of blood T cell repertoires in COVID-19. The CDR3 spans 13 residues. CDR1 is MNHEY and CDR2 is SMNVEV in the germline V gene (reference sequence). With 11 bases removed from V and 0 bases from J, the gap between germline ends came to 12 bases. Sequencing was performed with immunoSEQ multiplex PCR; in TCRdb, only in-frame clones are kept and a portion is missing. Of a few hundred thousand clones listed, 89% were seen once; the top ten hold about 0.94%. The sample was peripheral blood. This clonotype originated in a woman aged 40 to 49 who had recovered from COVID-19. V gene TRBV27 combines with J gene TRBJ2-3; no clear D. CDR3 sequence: CAAVSRSTDTQYF. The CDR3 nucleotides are TGTGCCGCAGTTTCGAGGAGCACAGATACGCAGTATTTT.